This is a list of T cell receptor beta chains from one sample in a study of blood T cell repertoires in COVID-19. Profiled with immunoSEQ multiplex PCR; TCRdb holds only in-frame clones, not every one. The table lists around 200,000 clones, approximately 90% of them singletons, with about 6.5% in the top ten. Material: peripheral blood. The source is a woman older than 75 in a cohort sampled during active or convalescent COVID-19. Both conserved end residues are part of each CDR3. The D gene is left open where the match is weak.

>TRBJ1-5|.|TRBV28
CASSLAPYSGVSQPQHF
>TRBJ1-2|TRBD1|TRBV5-1
CASSLAISPGQGPNYGYTF
>TRBJ2-2|TRBD1|TRBV5-1
CASSLGTGGSTGELFF
>TRBJ2-7|TRBD2|TRBV2
CAGSGGLSYEQYF
>TRBJ1-1|.|TRBV5-1
CATKAQWTVMNTEAFF
>TRBJ1-2|.|TRBV6-5
CASSQRGASNYGYTF
>TRBJ1-4|TRBD1|TRBV29-1
CSVSGGDEKLFF
>TRBJ2-3|.|TRBV5-1
CASSPNLSGDTQYF
>TRBJ1-6|.|TRBV19
CASSIAQRGDNSPLHF
>TRBJ1-5|.|TRBV7-2
CASSLGYSGQPQHF
>TRBJ2-1|TRBD2|TRBV10-3
CAISSSGIYNEQFF
>TRBJ1-6|.|TRBV5-1
CASSSTEDLSPLHF
>TRBJ2-1|.|TRBV19
CASSSSTLYNEQFF
>TRBJ2-5|TRBD1|TRBV5-1
CASSGQGLQETQYF
>TRBJ2-1|.|TRBV21-1
CASSKGAPRRNEQFF
>TRBJ1-6|.|TRBV6-4
CASRSGTDNSPLHF
>TRBJ2-3|TRBD1|TRBV25-1
CASSEYYKGAPSTDTQYF
>TRBJ2-5|.|TRBV5-1
CASSLAEAEETQYF
>TRBJ2-1|TRBD2|TRBV4-2
CASSSPLSGRSRNEQFF
>TRBJ2-2|TRBD2|TRBV27
CASYLGGGARGELFF
>TRBJ1-4|.|TRBV5-1
CASSLGTKREEKLFF
>TRBJ2-7|.|TRBV18
CASSPPGGAYEQYF
>TRBJ1-6|.|TRBV27
CASSFGGSYNSPLHF
>TRBJ2-7|TRBD2|TRBV19
CASSQRETGTRTYEQYF
>TRBJ2-2|.|TRBV7-8
CASSLDRRSGELFF